This T cell receptor beta chain was sequenced in a study of T cell responses to AZD1222 COVID-19 vaccine. The study's findings and limits: Regions left unmutated in variants are reportedly the target of nearly half of spike-specific TCRs. Breadth and depth of Spike-specific TCRs rose after two AZD1222 doses. Most donors were white British, females outnumbered males, and clonal diversity was possibly underestimated. The CD4 TCRs associated with vaccination extended across spike and predominated at 160-218 and 743-854.

V was shortened by 6 bases and J by 2 bases, with 10 bases between the two germline ends. Germline CDR1 and CDR2: SNHLY and FYNNEI. The CDR3 runs to 13 residues. About this clone: The antigen remains undetermined.

The protocol was immunoSEQ multiplex PCR, while the TCRdb copy is restricted to in-frame clones and leaves out a portion. The sample carries some 150,000 clones, 80% to 95% recorded once. Sequences were derived from peripheral blood, sampled on day 0 of MenACWY control vaccination. The TCR comes from an adult in good health. The chain employs TRBV2 and TRBJ2-5; a possible D gene is TRBD2 (6 bases). CDR3 protein: CASRARGQETQYF. The CDR3 bases are TGTGCCAGCAGAGCCCGGGGGCAAGAGACCCAGTACTTC.